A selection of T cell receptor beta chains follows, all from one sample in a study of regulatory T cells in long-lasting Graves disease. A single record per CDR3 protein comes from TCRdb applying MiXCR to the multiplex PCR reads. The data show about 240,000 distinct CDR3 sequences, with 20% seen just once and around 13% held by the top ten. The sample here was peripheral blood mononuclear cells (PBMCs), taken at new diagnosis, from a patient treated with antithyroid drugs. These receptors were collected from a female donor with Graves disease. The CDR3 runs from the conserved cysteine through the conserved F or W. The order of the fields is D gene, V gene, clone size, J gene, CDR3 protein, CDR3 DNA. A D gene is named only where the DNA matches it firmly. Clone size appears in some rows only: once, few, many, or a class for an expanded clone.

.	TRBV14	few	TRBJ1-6	CASSQNTANSPLHF	TGTGCCAGCAGCCAAAACACAGCTAATTCACCCCTCCACTTT
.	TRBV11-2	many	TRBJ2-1	CASSSGSREQFF	TGTGCCAGCAGCTCGGGCAGTCGAGAGCAGTTCTTC
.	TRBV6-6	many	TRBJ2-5	CASSYSARPTSETQYF	TGTGCCAGCAGTTACTCGGCGCGGCCTACAAGTGAGACCCAGTACTTC
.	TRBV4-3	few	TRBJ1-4	CASSRRNRVGEKLFF	TGCGCCAGCAGCCGTAGGAACAGGGTGGGGGAAAAACTGTTTTTT
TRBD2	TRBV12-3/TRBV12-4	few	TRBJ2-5	CASSLGASGTPETQYF	TGTGCCAGCAGTTTAGGGGCTAGCGGGACCCCAGAGACCCAGTACTTC
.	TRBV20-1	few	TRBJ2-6	CSASPGAGANVLTF	TGCAGTGCTAGTCCAGGGGCTGGGGCCAACGTCCTGACTTTC
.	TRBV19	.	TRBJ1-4	CASSITVYEKLFF	TGTGCCAGTAGTATCACGGTTTATGAAAAACTGTTTTTT
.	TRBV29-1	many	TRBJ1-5	CSVRAALNQPQHF	TGCAGCGTTCGGGCAGCTTTAAATCAGCCCCAGCATTTT
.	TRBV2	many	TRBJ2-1	CASSPQSDNEQFF	TGTGCCAGCAGTCCCCAATCCGACAATGAGCAGTTCTTC
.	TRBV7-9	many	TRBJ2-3	CASSLGVVPDTQYF	TGTGCCAGCAGCCTCGGGGTTGTCCCAGATACGCAGTATTTT
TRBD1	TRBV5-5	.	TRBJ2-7	CASSSGQYYEQYF	TGTGCCAGCAGTTCGGGACAGTACTACGAGCAGTACTTC
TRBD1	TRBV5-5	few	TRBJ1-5	CASSLVVGGYSNQPQHF	TGTGCCAGCAGCTTGGTTGTAGGGGGCTATAGCAATCAGCCCCAGCATTTT
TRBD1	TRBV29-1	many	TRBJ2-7	CSVSGGRDRQAYEQYF	TGCAGCGTTAGTGGTGGAAGGGACAGGCAAGCCTACGAGCAGTACTTC
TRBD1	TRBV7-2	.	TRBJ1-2	CASSSGPDRVFNGYTF	TGTGCCAGCAGCTCCGGACCGGACAGGGTATTCAATGGCTACACCTTC
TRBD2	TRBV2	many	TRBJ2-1	CASSAGTSGSNEQFF	TGTGCCAGCAGCGCCGGGACTAGCGGGAGTAATGAGCAGTTCTTC
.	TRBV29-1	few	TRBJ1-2	CSVEYLGYGYTF	TGCAGCGTTGAGTATCTTGGATATGGCTACACCTTC
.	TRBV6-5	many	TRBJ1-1	CASSSTLGATEAFF	TGTGCCAGCAGTTCCACTCTAGGGGCCACTGAAGCTTTCTTT
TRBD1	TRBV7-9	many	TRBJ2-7	CASSSQGQARYEQYF	TGTGCCAGCAGCTCACAGGGACAGGCCCGCTACGAGCAGTACTTC
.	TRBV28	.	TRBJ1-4	CASSEYRANEKLFF	TGTGCCAGCAGTGAGTACAGGGCGAATGAAAAACTGTTTTTT
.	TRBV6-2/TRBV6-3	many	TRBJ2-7	CAGQGAPSYEQYF	TGTGCCGGCCAAGGGGCCCCCTCCTACGAGCAGTACTTC
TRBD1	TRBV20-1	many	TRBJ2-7	CSARSGQGGSYEQYF	TGCAGTGCTAGATCCGGACAGGGGGGTTCCTACGAGCAGTACTTC
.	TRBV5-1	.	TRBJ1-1	CASSLGGAEGTEAFF	TGCGCCAGCAGCTTGGGGGGCGCAGAGGGTACTGAAGCTTTCTTT
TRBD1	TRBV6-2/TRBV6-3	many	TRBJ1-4	CASSSGQAEKLFF	TGTGCCAGCAGCTCCGGACAGGCTGAAAAACTGTTTTTT
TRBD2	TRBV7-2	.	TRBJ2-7	CASSHRTLGLAGSYEQYF	TGCGCCAGCAGCCATCGAACCCTCGGACTAGCGGGATCCTACGAGCAGTACTTC
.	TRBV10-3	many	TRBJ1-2	CAITDSYGYTF	TGTGCCATAACAGATTCCTATGGCTACACCTTC
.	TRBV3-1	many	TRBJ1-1	CASSPARQTTEAFF	TGTGCCAGCAGCCCAGCAAGGCAGACCACTGAAGCTTTCTTT
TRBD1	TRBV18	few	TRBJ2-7	CASSPRGSGTGGYEQCF	TGTGCCAGCTCACCACGCGGTTCCGGGACAGGGGGCTACGAGCAGTGCTTC
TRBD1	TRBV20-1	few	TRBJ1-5	CSAERQGENQPQHF	TGCAGTGCTGAGCGACAGGGGGAGAATCAGCCCCAGCATTTT
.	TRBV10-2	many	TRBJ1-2	CASSPGGANYGYTF	TGCGCCAGCAGCCCGGGGGGAGCTAACTATGGCTACACCTTC
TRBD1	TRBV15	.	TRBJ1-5	CATSRMDRLGNQPQHF	TGTGCCACCAGCAGAATGGACAGGCTAGGGAATCAGCCCCAGCATTTT
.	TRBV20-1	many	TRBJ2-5	CSALPDTLPSETQYF	TGCAGTGCCCTACCGGACACACTTCCCAGTGAGACCCAGTACTTC
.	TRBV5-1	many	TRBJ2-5	CASSGGQQETQYF	TGCGCCAGCAGCGGAGGACAGCAAGAGACCCAGTACTTC
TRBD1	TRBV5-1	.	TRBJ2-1	CASSSDGTAYNEQFF	TGCGCCAGCAGCTCAGACGGGACAGCATACAATGAGCAGTTCTTC
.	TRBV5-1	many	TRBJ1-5	CASSLDGYSNQPQHF	TGCGCCAGCAGCTTGGACGGATATAGCAATCAGCCCCAGCATTTT
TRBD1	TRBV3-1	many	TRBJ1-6	CASNSGTGNSPLHF	TGTGCCAGCAATTCCGGGACAGGGAACTCACCCCTCCACTTT
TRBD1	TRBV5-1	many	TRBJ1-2	CASSSRQDGQGGYTF	TGCGCCAGCAGCAGCCGACAGGACGGACAGGGTGGCTACACCTTC
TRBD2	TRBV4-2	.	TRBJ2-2	CASSQERVGLAGVANTGELFF	TGTGCCAGCAGCCAAGAAAGGGTAGGCCTAGCGGGGGTTGCGAACACCGGGGAGCTGTTTTTT
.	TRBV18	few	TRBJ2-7	CASSPTAGAEQYF	TGTGCCAGCTCACCCACCGCGGGTGCCGAGCAGTACTTC
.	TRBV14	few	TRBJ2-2	CASSQDKGREITGELFF	TGTGCCAGCAGCCAAGATAAAGGGCGAGAAATCACCGGGGAGCTGTTTTTT
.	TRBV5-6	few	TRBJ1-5	CASSWGRGGQPQHF	TGTGCCAGCAGCTGGGGTAGGGGAGGTCAGCCCCAGCATTTT
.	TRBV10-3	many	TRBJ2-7	CAISEKGVIDEQYF	TGTGCCATCAGTGAGAAAGGGGTGATTGACGAGCAGTACTTC
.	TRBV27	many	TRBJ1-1	CASSLQGLHTEAFF	TGTGCCAGCAGTTTACAAGGGCTCCACACTGAAGCTTTCTTT
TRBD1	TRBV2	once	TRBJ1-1	CASREDRGRAFF	TGTGCCAGCAGGGAGGACAGGGGAAGAGCTTTCTTT
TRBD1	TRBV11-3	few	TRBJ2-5	CASSLHGTGGQETQYF	TGTGCCAGCAGCTTACACGGGACAGGGGGACAAGAGACCCAGTACTTC
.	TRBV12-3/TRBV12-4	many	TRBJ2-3	CASSSGYSTDTQYF	TGTGCCAGCAGTTCCGGGTACAGCACAGATACGCAGTATTTT
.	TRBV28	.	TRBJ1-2	CASSSRTAYTNYGYTF	TGTGCCAGCAGTTCCCGAACAGCCTATACTAACTATGGCTACACCTTC
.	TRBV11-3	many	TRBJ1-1	CASSLDAGRNTEAFF	TGTGCCAGCAGCTTAGATGCAGGGAGAAACACTGAAGCTTTCTTT
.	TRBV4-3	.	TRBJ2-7	CASSLTSRRPYEQYF	TGCGCCAGCAGCCTCACATCCAGACGGCCCTACGAGCAGTACTTC
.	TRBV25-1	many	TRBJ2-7	CASSENWGTYEQYF	TGTGCCAGCAGTGAAAATTGGGGAACCTACGAGCAGTACTTC
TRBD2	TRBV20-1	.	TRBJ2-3	CSASTSGGANTQYF	TGCAGTGCTAGTACTAGCGGGGGGGCGAATACGCAGTATTTT
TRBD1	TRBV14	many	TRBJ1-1	CASSRRRTGDTEAFF	TGTGCCAGCAGCCGCCGAAGGACAGGGGACACTGAAGCTTTCTTT
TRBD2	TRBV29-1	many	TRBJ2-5	CSVEPMPGPTPKAGGPGETQYF	TGCAGCGTTGAACCGATGCCCGGTCCTACTCCTAAAGCGGGAGGGCCGGGAGAGACCCAGTACTTC
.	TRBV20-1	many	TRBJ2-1	CSATYNEQFF	TGCAGTGCTACATACAATGAGCAGTTCTTC